The rows below give T cell receptor beta chains drawn from one sample of a study of beta chain features in type 1 diabetes. Sequencing was performed with immunoSEQ multiplex PCR; in TCRdb, only in-frame clones are kept and a portion is missing. In the table there are 680,000 or so clones, about an eighth of which are singletons. Sequencing input: naive CD4+ T cells from blood. All receptors come from a man younger than 35 with type 1 diabetes. CDR3s include the opening cysteine and the closing phenylalanine or tryptophan. D genes are given only for firm matches. Part of the rows lack a size; the others show once, few, many or a class for expanded clones.

clone_size j_call d_call v_call cdr3_aa cdr3_nt
few TRBJ2-2 NA TRBV6-6 CASSSLGGAGTGELFF TGTGCCAGCAGCTCGCTCGGGGGCGCAGGGACCGGGGAGCTGTTTTTT
NA TRBJ2-3 NA TRBV6-6 CASSHTDTQYF TGTGCCAGCAGTCATACAGATACGCAGTATTTT
few TRBJ2-7 TRBD2 TRBV4-1 CASSQPSGGAYEQYF TGCGCCAGCAGCCAGCCTAGCGGGGGGGCCTACGAGCAGTACTTC
NA TRBJ1-5 NA TRBV30 CAWSVGPSNQPQHF TGTGCCTGGAGTGTCGGACCGAGCAATCAGCCCCAGCATTTT
NA TRBJ2-5 NA TRBV27 CASGESRETQYF TGTGCCAGCGGAGAGTCGCGAGAGACCCAGTACTTC
NA TRBJ2-1 NA TRBV9 CASSGRLANSYNEQFF TGTGCCAGCAGCGGGCGCCTAGCGAACTCCTACAATGAGCAGTTCTTC
NA TRBJ1-6 TRBD1 TRBV19 CASNLGQGKGRSPLHF TGTGCCAGTAACCTCGGACAGGGCAAGGGGCGTTCACCCCTCCACTTT
once TRBJ2-4 TRBD1 TRBV11-3 CASSVSAGTAGIQYF TGTGCCAGCAGCGTGTCCGCCGGGACAGCTGGCATTCAGTACTTC
few TRBJ1-6 TRBD1 TRBV4-1 CASSQTGVGSPLHF TGCGCCAGCAGCCAAACAGGGGTGGGTTCACCCCTCCACTTT
few TRBJ2-5 NA TRBV6-5 CASNRGTPEGQYF TGTGCCAGCAACAGGGGAACCCCGGAGGGCCAGTACTTC
NA TRBJ1-6 NA TRBV25-1 CASSDLSGTPGSPLHF TGTGCCAGCAGTGATCTCTCGGGGACCCCGGGGTCACCCCTCCACTTT
NA TRBJ1-1 NA TRBV28 CASSFGDAGRAEAFF TGTGCCAGCAGTTTCGGTGACGCCGGGAGGGCTGAAGCTTTCTTT
few TRBJ2-5 TRBD1 TRBV7-9 CASSIQQGKMYF TGTGCCAGCAGCATACAACAGGGGAAAATGTACTTC
NA TRBJ1-1 NA TRBV5-1 CASSMDSKEAFF TGCGCCAGCAGCATGGACAGTAAAGAAGCTTTCTTT
NA TRBJ2-7 TRBD1 TRBV19 CASREGTANSYEQYF TGTGCCAGTAGAGAAGGGACAGCAAACTCCTACGAGCAGTACTTC
few TRBJ2-7 TRBD1 TRBV9 CASSSGGTGVREQYF TGTGCCAGCAGCTCAGGTGGGACAGGGGTGAGGGAGCAGTACTTC
few TRBJ1-2 TRBD1 TRBV29-1 CSVERTGGPHGYTF TGCAGCGTTGAGCGGACAGGGGGCCCACATGGCTACACCTTC
NA TRBJ2-6 TRBD1 TRBV5-1 CASSSQTGAGANVLTF TGCGCCAGCAGCTCTCAAACAGGGGCTGGGGCCAACGTCCTGACTTTC
few TRBJ2-7 NA TRBV28 CASSRYNEQYF TGTGCCAGCAGTCGGTACAACGAGCAGTACTTC
few TRBJ2-3 NA TRBV5-1 CASSRDNPTDTQYF TGCGCCAGCAGTAGGGACAACCCCACAGATACGCAGTATTTT
NA TRBJ1-2 NA TRBV6-5 CASMAGQDGYTF TGTGCCAGCATGGCGGGTCAGGATGGCTACACCTTC
few TRBJ1-2 TRBD1 TRBV4-1 CASSQDPGTGAGYTF TGCGCCAGCAGCCAAGATCCGGGGACAGGGGCGGGCTACACCTTC
NA TRBJ1-1 TRBD1 TRBV7-9 CASSPGQGNTEAFF TGTGCCAGCAGCCCTGGACAGGGGAACACTGAAGCTTTCTTT
NA TRBJ2-7 NA TRBV5-1 CASSGSAASDEQYF TGCGCCAGCAGTGGTTCAGCGGCATCAGACGAGCAGTACTTC
NA TRBJ1-5 TRBD1 TRBV4-1 CASSQDQRTGENQPQHF TGCGCCAGCAGCCAAGATCAAAGGACAGGTGAAAATCAGCCCCAGCATTTT
few TRBJ2-2 TRBD1 TRBV9 CATTGDANTGELFF TGTGCCACAACAGGGGACGCGAACACCGGGGAGCTGTTTTTT
NA TRBJ1-2 TRBD1 TRBV5-1 CASSPGTDNYGYTF TGCGCCAGCAGCCCTGGGACAGATAACTATGGCTACACCTTC
few TRBJ2-1 TRBD1 TRBV6-6 CASTTGDRGENEQFF TGTGCCAGCACCACGGGGGACAGGGGTGAGAATGAGCAGTTCTTC
NA TRBJ1-2 NA TRBV19 CASRWDQFYGYTF TGTGCCAGTCGTTGGGACCAGTTTTATGGCTACACCTTC
NA TRBJ1-5 NA TRBV29-1 CSVEWRKSNQPQHF TGCAGCGTCGAGTGGAGGAAGAGCAATCAGCCCCAGCATTTT
NA TRBJ2-1 NA TRBV5-1 CASSLVGLSSYNEQFF TGCGCCAGCAGCTTGGTTGGCTTGAGCTCCTACAATGAGCAGTTCTTC
NA TRBJ1-1 NA TRBV30 CAWSPGYTEAFF TGTGCCTGGAGTCCCGGTTACACTGAAGCTTTCTTT
NA TRBJ1-1 NA TRBV11-3 CASRDVEGSNTEAFF TGTGCCAGCAGGGATGTAGAGGGATCGAACACTGAAGCTTTCTTT
NA TRBJ1-1 NA TRBV25-1 CASSSDEGTEAFF TGTGCCAGCAGTTCAGATGAGGGGACTGAAGCTTTCTTT
NA TRBJ2-6 NA TRBV29-1 CSVGVGSGANVLTF TGCAGCGTCGGCGTTGGTTCCGGGGCCAACGTCCTGACTTTC
few TRBJ2-2 NA TRBV4-1 CASSPRGLNTGELFF TGCGCCAGCAGCCCCCGGGGACTTAACACCGGGGAGCTGTTTTTT
NA TRBJ1-5 NA TRBV6-6 CASRPAGAGPQHF TGTGCCAGCAGACCAGCAGGAGCCGGGCCCCAGCATTTT
few TRBJ2-3 TRBD1 TRBV9 CASSSRTGEGEAQYF TGTGCCAGCAGCTCAAGGACAGGGGAGGGTGAGGCGCAGTATTTT
few TRBJ2-7 NA TRBV19 CASSIGQAGREQYF TGTGCCAGTAGTATAGGACAGGCCGGGAGGGAGCAGTACTTC
NA TRBJ1-2 NA TRBV28 CASSLAGVGYTF TGTGCCAGCAGTTTGGCAGGGGTTGGCTACACCTTC
NA TRBJ1-1 NA TRBV30 CAWSWGMGQPEAFF TGTGCCTGGAGTTGGGGAATGGGGCAGCCTGAAGCTTTCTTT
NA TRBJ2-7 NA TRBV5-6 CASSFYQTNEQYF TGTGCCAGCAGCTTTTACCAGACAAACGAGCAGTACTTC
few TRBJ2-7 NA TRBV21-1 CASSGVGVSEQYF TGTGCCAGCAGCGGTGTTGGGGTTAGCGAGCAGTACTTC
few TRBJ1-5 NA TRBV2 CASSEFSDQPQHF TGTGCCAGCAGTGAATTCAGCGATCAGCCCCAGCATTTT
NA TRBJ2-7 NA TRBV25-1 CASSLPGEGAYEQYF TGTGCCAGCAGTCTACCGGGCGAAGGAGCCTACGAGCAGTACTTC
few TRBJ2-6 TRBD1 TRBV28 CASSSGGSGANVLTF TGTGCCAGCAGTTCAGGGGGATCTGGGGCCAACGTCCTGACTTTC
NA TRBJ2-2 NA TRBV7-6 CASSPGYSEGELFF TGTGCCAGCAGCCCAGGATATTCGGAGGGGGAGCTGTTTTTT
few TRBJ1-2 NA TRBV27 CASSSLLGGGYTF TGTGCCAGCAGTTCCCTGCTGGGTGGTGGCTACACCTTC
NA TRBJ1-1 NA TRBV5-4 CASSVDGNTEAFF TGTGCCAGCAGCGTTGACGGGAACACTGAAGCTTTCTTT
few TRBJ2-7 TRBD1 TRBV30 CAWSGPTRDSSYEQYF TGTGCCTGGAGTGGACCTACCCGGGACAGCTCCTACGAGCAGTACTTC
NA TRBJ2-2 NA TRBV15 CATSRDGQDTGELFF TGTGCCACCAGCAGAGATGGGCAGGACACCGGGGAGCTGTTTTTT